Below, 8 T cell receptor beta chains from the same sample are listed, as sequenced in a study of neurological immune-mediated disorders. TCRdb reprocessed the 5' RACE reads with MiXCR, giving one entry per CDR3 protein. The sample has tens of thousands of distinct CDR3 sequences; about 5.5% are singletons. The sample was PBMCs. These receptors came from a woman in her twenties or thirties with multiple sclerosis.

Ten or more counts support this clonotype. J is TRBJ2-1 and V is TRBV20-1; TRBD1 aligns across 7 bases. CDR3 length: 15 amino acids. Trimming took 5 bases from V and 0 from J; bases not matched to a gene: 7. The germline CDR1 and CDR2 sequences are DFQATT and SNEGSKA (reference sequence). The CDR3 is CSAWRTGSSYNEQFF. CDR3 nucleotides: TGCAGTGCTTGGCGGACAGGAAGCTCCTACAATGAGCAGTTCTTC.

Concerning this clonotype: A clone one base away is much larger, so this may be a read error. The J gene is TRBJ2-7, the V gene TRBV15, with D hard to call. The CDR3 has 13 amino acids. Germline lookup yields CDR1 LNHNV and CDR2 YYDKDF (reference sequence). Here the CDR3 DNA reads TGTGCCACCAGAAGAGTTGGGGTTTACGAGCAGTACTTC. As protein: CATRRVGVYEQYF.

This clonotype was counted a few times. This chain uses TRBV5-1 with TRBJ2-1, with 10 bases matching TRBD2. The junction had 2 bases not matched to a gene; V was cut back by 1 base and J by 13 bases. Germline values: CDR1 SGHRS, CDR2 YFSETQ. This CDR3 region has 12 residues. The CDR3 region is CASSLPSGSQFF. The CDR3 DNA follows: TGCGCCAGCAGCTTGCCTAGCGGGAGTCAGTTCTTC.

This clonotype came up many times. The V call is TRBV20-1, the J call TRBJ2-7; TRBD1 agrees at 10 bases. The V and J ends lost 2 bases and 4 bases, in that order; junction bases with no gene match: 2. Germline V gene lookup returns CDR1 DFQATT and CDR2 SNEGSKA (reference sequence). The CDR3 is made up of 13 amino acids. The DNA for the CDR3 is TGCAGTGCTAGATCGGACAGGGGGTACGAGCAGTACTTC. Translated, it gives CSARSDRGYEQYF.

This clonotype appeared many times. The DNA of the CDR3 is TGCGCCAGCAGCTTTTTCGGACAGGGAAACGCGGAGACCCAGTACTTC. Protein sequence: CASSFFGQGNAETQYF. The V call is TRBV5-1, the J call TRBJ2-5; 8 bases agree with TRBD1. Trimming took 2 bases from V and 5 from J; bases not matched to a gene: 11. The CDR3 runs 16 residues. Germline assignment: CDR1 SGHRS and CDR2 YFSETQ.

This clonotype was seen at least ten times. The chain couples TRBV20-1 to TRBJ2-7; D not resolved. Germline V gene lookup returns CDR1 DFQATT and CDR2 SNEGSKA (reference sequence). Trimming removed 5 bases from V and 6 bases from J, with 20 bases in between. The CDR3 is 14 amino acids. The CDR3 loop is CSARGPTENGEQYF. The CDR3 DNA follows: TGCAGTGCTCGCGGACCCACAGAGAACGGCGAGCAGTACTTC.

V and J are TRBV5-1 and TRBJ2-2; TRBD1 agrees at 8 bases. Germline V CDR1 and CDR2: SGHRS, YFSETQ. The ends lost 4 bases at V and 5 bases at J; junction bases unmatched: 7. This CDR3 is built from 15 residues. The CDR3 spells CASSDRGTGTGELFF. CDR3 nucleotides: TGCGCCAGCAGCGACAGGGGTACGGGGACCGGGGAGCTGTTTTTT. The whole variable domain, filled in from reference TRBV5-1 and TRBJ2-2, reads KAGVTQTPRYLIKTRGQQVTLSCSPISGHRSVSWYQQTPGQGLQFLFEYFSETQRNKGNFPGRFSGRQFSNSRSEMNVSTLELGDSALYLCASSDRGTGTGELFFGEGSRLTVL.

This clonotype was seen repeatedly, ten times or more. CDR3 sequence (DNA): TGTGCCAGCAGCTTGCAGCCTAGCGGGAGTTTCACCGGGGAGCTGTTTTTT. Translating gives CASSLQPSGSFTGELFF. The chain couples TRBV5-6 to TRBJ2-2; the match to TRBD2 covers 10 bases. This CDR3 has 17 amino acids. Germline loops: CDR1 SGHDT, CDR2 YYEEEE. Trimming removed 1 base from V and 4 bases from J; junction bases left unmatched: 7.